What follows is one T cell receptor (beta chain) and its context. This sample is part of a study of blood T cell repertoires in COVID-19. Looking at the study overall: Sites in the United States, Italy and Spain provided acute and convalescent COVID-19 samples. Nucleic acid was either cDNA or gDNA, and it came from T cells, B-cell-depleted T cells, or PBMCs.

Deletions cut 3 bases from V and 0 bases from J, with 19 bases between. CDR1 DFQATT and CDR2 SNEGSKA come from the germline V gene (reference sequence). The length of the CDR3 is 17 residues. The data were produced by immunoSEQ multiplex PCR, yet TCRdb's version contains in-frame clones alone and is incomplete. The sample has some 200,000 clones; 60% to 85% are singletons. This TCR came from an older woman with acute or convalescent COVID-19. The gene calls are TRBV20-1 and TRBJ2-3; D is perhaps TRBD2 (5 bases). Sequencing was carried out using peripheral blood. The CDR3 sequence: CSASSDSLGFSTDTQYF. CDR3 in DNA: TGCAGTGCTAGTTCGGACTCTTTAGGCTTTAGCACAGATACGCAGTATTTT.